This T cell receptor beta chain was profiled in a study of T-cell memory formation after mild COVID-19. General study points: CD4+ bias marked clones expanding day 15 to 37, unlike balanced contracting clones. The finding that pre-infection memory included some responding clones suggested that cross-reactive memory joined.

Constant-segment primers and 5'RACE yielded cDNA libraries for TCR alpha and TCR beta, each carrying sample barcodes and UMIs. TCRdb fed the 5' RACE reads into MiXCR, producing one record per CDR3 protein. The data hold under 250,000 distinct CDR3 sequences, with 15% to 19% observed a single time. The germline V and J ends were trimmed by 6 bases and 0 bases, with 12 bases remaining between them. Germline CDR1 and CDR2: MNHEY and SVGAGI. CDR3 length: 15 amino acids. This clonotype came up a few times. As yet, its antigen is unknown. The sequence was obtained from an adult woman who had mild COVID-19 (a few samples of this study predate the infection). Cell type and time point are not known. The specimen was PBMCs or a T cell subset sorted from them (not recorded which). V usage is TRBV6-5 and J usage is TRBJ1-3, with a tentative D call TRBD1 (6 bases). The CDR3 sequence: CASREDSVSGNTIYF. CDR3 coding DNA: TGTGCCAGCAGAGAGGACAGCGTCTCTGGAAACACCATATATTTT.